These T cell receptor beta chains were read from a single sample in a study of blood T cell repertoires in COVID-19. The method was immunoSEQ multiplex PCR; TCRdb's version includes in-frame clones alone and lacks a portion of them. The table lists 150,000 or so clones, 90% of them singletons. The sequencing input was peripheral blood. The receptors were sampled from a man between 60 and 75 years old with active or convalescent COVID-19. Each CDR3 is given with its conserved first and last residue. Fields, in order: clone size, D gene, J gene, V gene, CDR3 protein, CDR3 DNA. A D gene is named only where the DNA matches it firmly. Rows give clone size only sometimes, using once, few, many, or a class for an expanded clone.

>NA|TRBD1|TRBJ2-7|TRBV30
CAWSVHGDREQYF
TGTGCCTGGAGTGTACACGGGGACAGAGAGCAGTACTTC
>NA|TRBD1|TRBJ2-7|TRBV27
CASSLEQGGLREQYF
TGTGCCAGCAGTTTAGAACAGGGGGGTCTACGCGAGCAGTACTTC
>NA|NA|TRBJ2-2|TRBV19
CASSIQGGNTGELFF
TGTGCCAGTAGTATACAGGGGGGGAACACCGGGGAGCTGTTTTTT
>NA|TRBD1|TRBJ1-2|TRBV9
CASSPETGGWGYTF
TGTGCCAGCAGCCCAGAGACAGGGGGCTGGGGCTACACCTTC
>NA|NA|TRBJ1-2|TRBV10-3
CAILRGAGDYGYTF
TGTGCCATCCTTAGGGGTGCAGGAGACTATGGCTACACCTTC
>NA|TRBD2|TRBJ2-2|TRBV10-1
CASSEWARLAGGTGELFF
TGCGCCAGCAGTGAGTGGGCCCGGCTAGCGGGAGGTACCGGGGAGCTGTTTTTT
>NA|NA|TRBJ2-7|TRBV12-3/TRBV12-4
CASRRHGSYEQYF
TGTGCCAGCAGAAGACACGGCTCCTACGAGCAGTACTTC
>NA|NA|TRBJ1-1|TRBV11-3
CASSSRSGNTEAFF
TGTGCCAGCAGCTCGCGGTCCGGGAACACTGAAGCTTTCTTT
>NA|NA|TRBJ2-3|TRBV25-1
CASGAHPGRGADTQYF
TGTGCCAGCGGAGCACATCCCGGGAGAGGGGCAGATACGCAGTATTTT
>NA|NA|TRBJ1-2|TRBV2
CASSEQGPYGYTF
TGTGCCAGCAGCGAACAGGGTCCCTATGGCTACACCTTC
>NA|NA|TRBJ2-7|TRBV5-8
CASSLQTYEQYF
TGTGCCAGCAGCTTGCAAACCTACGAGCAGTACTTC
>NA|NA|TRBJ1-1|TRBV12-5
CASVGVTNTEAFF
TGTGCTAGTGTCGGGGTGACGAACACTGAAGCTTTCTTT
>few|TRBD1|TRBJ1-5|TRBV3-1/TRBV3-2
CASSHGQGGAGQPQHF
TGTGCCAGCAGCCATGGACAGGGAGGAGCTGGTCAGCCCCAGCATTTT
>NA|NA|TRBJ1-2|TRBV2
CASSSNTGRGYTF
TGTGCCAGCAGTTCTAACACAGGGCGCGGCTACACCTTC
>few|NA|TRBJ1-2|TRBV19
CASSDTGTYGYTF
TGTGCCAGTAGTGACACAGGTACCTACGGCTACACCTTC
>NA|TRBD1|TRBJ2-7|TRBV19
CASTGTGGYYEQYF
TGTGCCAGTACCGGGACAGGGGGTTACTACGAGCAGTACTTC
>NA|NA|TRBJ1-6|TRBV19
CASSTDSERSPLHF
TGTGCCAGTAGTACGGACAGTGAACGATCACCCCTCCACTTT
>NA|TRBD1|TRBJ1-5|TRBV25-1
CASSGPNRGHSNQPQHF
TGTGCCAGCAGTGGACCCAACAGGGGCCATAGCAATCAGCCCCAGCATTTT
>NA|TRBD2|TRBJ2-3|TRBV10-3
CAISLGLAGALSTDTQYF
TGTGCCATCAGCCTCGGACTAGCGGGGGCCCTTAGCACAGATACGCAGTATTTT
>NA|TRBD2|TRBJ2-5|TRBV2
CASREGTSGPLPQETQYF
TGTGCCAGCAGGGAAGGGACTAGCGGGCCCCTCCCCCAAGAGACCCAGTACTTC
>NA|TRBD1|TRBJ1-2|TRBV5-1
CASSLVIGTGHYGYTF
TGCGCCAGCAGCTTGGTAATCGGGACAGGGCACTATGGCTACACCTTC
>NA|NA|TRBJ1-4|TRBV6-6
CASNLGFRGEKLFF
TGTGCCAGCAACCTCGGGTTTAGGGGGGAAAAACTGTTTTTT
>few|NA|TRBJ1-2|TRBV5-6
CASRRTDYGYTF
TGTGCCAGCAGAAGGACAGACTATGGCTACACCTTC
>NA|TRBD2|TRBJ2-5|TRBV7-2
CASSLVTGGWETQYF
TGTGCCAGCAGCTTAGTCACGGGAGGGTGGGAGACCCAGTACTTC
>NA|NA|TRBJ2-3|TRBV6-7
CASSYPNLSTDTQYF
TGTGCCAGCAGTTACCCTAACCTAAGCACAGATACGCAGTATTTT
>NA|TRBD1|TRBJ2-7|TRBV27
CASSRDSPLLKHEQYF
TGTGCCAGCAGCCGGGACAGCCCCCTACTGAAGCACGAGCAGTACTTC
>NA|TRBD1|TRBJ1-6|TRBV16
CASSRMTGGSYNSPLHF
TGTGCCAGCAGCCGGATGACAGGGGGTTCCTATAATTCACCCCTCCACTTT
>NA|NA|TRBJ2-5|TRBV5-6
CASSSQVLQETQYF
TGTGCCAGCAGCTCCCAGGTCCTCCAAGAGACCCAGTACTTC
>NA|NA|TRBJ1-2|TRBV2
CATGANYGYTF
TGTGCCACGGGGGCTAACTATGGCTACACCTTC
>NA|TRBD1|TRBJ2-2|TRBV6-4
CASSVSGTGGTNTGELFF
TGTGCCAGCAGTGTTTCCGGGACAGGGGGCACTAACACCGGGGAGCTGTTTTTT
>once|TRBD2|TRBJ2-7|TRBV5-6
CASTPPVGGMGTYEQYF
TGTGCCAGCACACCCCCCGTCGGGGGGATGGGGACCTACGAGCAGTACTTC
>NA|NA|TRBJ2-5|TRBV6-5
CASSSPEGGQETQYF
TGTGCCAGCAGTTCCCCCGAGGGGGGGCAAGAGACCCAGTACTTC
>NA|NA|TRBJ2-7|TRBV18
CASSAGTGSDEQYF
TGTGCCAGCTCAGCTGGAACAGGTTCCGACGAGCAGTACTTC
>NA|TRBD1|TRBJ2-7|TRBV11-1
CASSPRQGPLEEQYF
TGTGCCAGCAGCCCGAGACAGGGCCCCCTTGAAGAGCAGTACTTC
>NA|NA|TRBJ2-1|TRBV2
CASYAGIRNEQFF
TGTGCCAGCTACGCCGGGATCCGAAATGAGCAGTTCTTC
>NA|NA|TRBJ2-4|TRBV19
CASSTGVLLAKNIQYF
TGTGCCAGTAGTACCGGGGTATTACTAGCCAAAAACATTCAGTACTTC
>NA|TRBD1|TRBJ2-1|TRBV5-6
CASTMTGLAYNEQFF
TGTGCCAGCACCATGACAGGGCTGGCCTACAATGAGCAGTTCTTC
>NA|TRBD2|TRBJ2-1|TRBV3-1/TRBV3-2
CASSQVYGRGLRNEQFF
TGTGCCAGCAGCCAAGTTTACGGGAGGGGACTGCGCAATGAGCAGTTCTTC
>NA|TRBD1|TRBJ1-2|TRBV5-1
CASTRQGGPLYGYTF
TGCGCCAGCACCCGACAGGGAGGTCCCCTCTATGGCTACACCTTC
>NA|NA|TRBJ2-5|TRBV29-1
CSVVRGRETQYF
TGCAGCGTTGTACGGGGTAGAGAGACCCAGTACTTC
>NA|TRBD1|TRBJ1-2|TRBV7-6
CASSSPGQANYGYTF
TGTGCCAGCAGCTCTCCGGGACAGGCCAACTATGGCTACACCTTC
>once|NA|TRBJ1-2|TRBV5-6
CASSWETRQELGYTF
TGTGCCAGCAGCTGGGAGACTCGACAGGAGTTAGGCTACACCTTC